This TCR beta chain was obtained from a study of Ad26.COV2.S vaccination and SARS-CoV-2 variants. Using immunoSEQ multiplex PCR, the repertoire was profiled, and TCRdb retains in-frame clones only, with some absent. The profile shows 500,000 or so clones, roughly nine tenths of them singletons. Treatment of the sample: 15 to 20 received Ad26.COV2.S at low or high dose, single or two shots; roughly five received placebo; per-sample allocation not given. Sample collection was performed on day 63 after the first vaccine or placebo injection. This adult donor, from Boston, was 18-55 years old. General study points: Vaccine and placebo groups showed comparable non-spike TCR breadth.

There are 16 residues in the CDR3. With 3 bases clipped from V and 4 bases from J, the junction kept 7 bases outside the gene matches. CDR1 is SGHTA, CDR2 FQGTGA, per germline. Notes on this clone: Antigen: not known.

This specimen was peripheral blood, taken in a trial of Ad26.COV2.S vaccine versus placebo. The chain combines TRBV7-3 with TRBJ2-3; 10 bases align to TRBD2. This clonotype originated in a person aged 18-65 years who received the Ad26.COV2.S COVID-19 vaccine or a placebo. The CDR3 loop reads CASSFSGGNNPDTQYF. The CDR3 region has the DNA TGTGCCAGCAGCTTTAGCGGGGGGAACAACCCAGATACGCAGTATTTT.